Presented here are 7 T cell receptor beta chains from one specimen sequenced in a study of post-analysis software for immune sequencing data. These receptors lack a known antigen. Prepared libraries of TCR beta cDNA carried unique molecular identifiers. TCRdb analysed the PCR reads with MiXCR anew, one entry per CDR3 protein. This table holds about 820,000 distinct CDR3 sequences, approximately 53% found once. Study results and limitations: Controls had lower frequencies than patients of roughly five TRBV segments, which included TRBV5-6, TRBV5-1 and TRBV20-1.

Sequenced input: blood. These receptors all come from a girl aged 5 to 17 with multiple sclerosis.

This chain links TRBV4-1 with TRBJ1-2; 7 nucleotides line up with TRBD1. Germline V CDR1 and CDR2: MGHRA, YSYEKL. J lost 4 bases, V lost 5 bases, and 4 bases had no gene match. This CDR3 region has 13 residues. As DNA, the CDR3 is TGCGCCAGCAGCTCCGGGACAGTCTATGGCTACACCTTC. Residues: CASSSGTVYGYTF.

The chain uses TRBV29-1 and TRBJ2-7, with 7 positions matching TRBD1. V trimming: 6 bases; J trimming: 3 bases; junction bases outside the gene matches: 11. There are 14 residues in the CDR3. Germline CDR1 and CDR2: SQVTM and ANQGSEA. This chain's CDR3 is CSVRDSVLIYEQYF. The CDR3, as DNA: TGCAGCGTCCGGGACAGCGTTTTAATCTACGAGCAGTACTTC.

The rearrangement uses TRBV12-3 or TRBV12-4 and TRBJ2-3; D is uncertain. This CDR3 is built from 11 residues. V dropped 5 bases and J dropped 7 bases, with 7 bases sitting between them. CDR3 bases: TGTGCCAGCAGTCGTTCCAATACGCAGTATTTT. This codes for CASSRSNTQYF.

The chain uses TRBV9 and TRBJ2-7; no reliable D call. CDR1 and CDR2 from the germline V gene are SGDLS and YYNGEE. The V gene lost 0 bases and the J gene lost 2 bases, with 9 bases spanning the gap. This CDR3 contains 14 residues. The CDR3 DNA reads as TGTGCCAGCAGCGTAGACCGGACGGCCTACGAGCAGTACTTC. Encoded protein: CASSVDRTAYEQYF.

This clonotype was counted between two and nine times. The chain uses TRBV20-1 and TRBJ1-4, with D tentatively TRBD1 (5 bases). Trimming took 2 bases from V and 4 from J, leaving 11 bases between them. There are 14 residues in the CDR3. CDR1 and CDR2 from the germline V gene are DFQATT and SNEGSKA (reference sequence). CDR3 region: CSARIGAINEKLFF. The CDR3 nucleotides are TGCAGTGCTAGAATCGGGGCAATTAATGAAAAACTGTTTTTT.

The chain couples TRBV5-1 to TRBJ2-3; no clear D gene. The CDR3 is 14 residues long. V dropped 4 bases and J dropped 8 bases, with 17 bases sitting between them. The germline CDR1 and CDR2 sequences are SGHRS and YFSETQ. The CDR3 protein is CASSRHPTPGTQYF. The CDR3 nucleotides are TGCGCCAGCAGCCGCCATCCCACCCCCGGTACGCAGTATTTT.

This rearrangement joins TRBV5-1 to TRBJ1-2; 9 bases are a match to TRBD1. The germline V gene has CDR1 SGHRS and CDR2 YFSETQ. Losses at the gene ends were 0 bases for V and 8 bases for J; bases not matched to a gene: 5. The CDR3 is 14 residues long. In nucleotides, the CDR3 is TGCGCCAGCAGCTTGGCCGGGACAGGGTTCGGCTACACCTTC. It encodes CASSLAGTGFGYTF.